These 5 T cell receptor beta chains were all obtained from the same sample, sequenced in a study of blood T cells in healthy people across ages. The authors ran a second PCR of roughly 6 to 11 cycles using a sample-barcoded 5' primer and a J-beta primer mix. MiXCR, applied by TCRdb to the 5' RACE reads, yields one record per CDR3 protein. The data hold about 970,000 distinct CDR3 sequences, with approximately 50% observed a single time. Sample: blood. The receptors derive from a woman in her fifties or sixties in good health.

This clonotype has ten or more counts. This chain links TRBV16 with TRBJ2-6; no reliable D call. The CDR3 contains 15 residues. V lost 4 bases, J lost 2 bases, and 9 bases lay in between. Germline V lookup: CDR1 KGHSY, CDR2 FQNENV. The CDR3, as DNA: TGTGCCAGCAGCCCCCGGCTCGCTGGGGCCAACGTCCTGACTTTC. It yields the protein CASSPRLAGANVLTF.

V is TRBV28 and J is TRBJ2-1; D call uncertain. Germline CDR1 is MDHEN and CDR2 is SYDVKM. This CDR3 spans 15 amino acids. Trimming stripped 5 bases from V and 8 bases from J, with 19 bases between. The CDR3 spells CASSPRAPDIYEQFF. The DNA of the CDR3 is TGTGCCAGCAGTCCGAGAGCTCCGGATATTTATGAGCAGTTCTTC.

This clonotype was seen just once. The chain has TRBV4-2 and TRBJ2-7, with 7 bases aligning to TRBD2. This CDR3 spans 15 amino acids. Trimming took 4 bases from V and 1 from J; bases not matched to a gene: 7. The germline gives CDR1 LGHNA, CDR2 YNFKEQ. The CDR3 DNA sequence: TGTGCCAGCAGCCTTAGACTAGCCGAGTCCTACGAGCAGTACTTC. Its translation is CASSLRLAESYEQYF.

The chain joins TRBV27 to TRBJ1-3, with 7 nucleotides matching TRBD1. After removal of 6 bases from V and 0 bases from J, the junction contained 8 bases not matched to a gene. Germline CDR1 reads MNHEY; CDR2 reads SMNVEV (reference sequence). CDR3 size: 16 residues. In DNA, the CDR3 is TGTGCCAGCAGCTTGACAGGGTCCCTCTCTGGAAACACCATATATTTT. The encoded protein is CASSLTGSLSGNTIYF.

This clonotype was picked up a small number of times. V gene TRBV4-1 combines with J gene TRBJ2-7; 7 nucleotides align to TRBD2. The CDR3 loop spans 15 amino acids. V shed 4 bases and J 5 bases; nucleotides not matched to a gene: 11. From germline, CDR1 is MGHRA and CDR2 YSYEKL. The CDR3 bases are TGCGCCAGCAGCCCTGTCCCTCCGGGAGGCAACGAGCAGTACTTC. Translated, it gives CASSPVPPGGNEQYF.